One TCR beta chain is described in this entry. As yet, its antigen is unknown. This sample is drawn from a study of T cells in Graves' hyperthyroidism and ophthalmopathy. Study outcomes and limitations: Ophthalmopathy, as predicted by the model, came a median roughly 6.8 months after the prediction.

Germline-derived CDR1 and CDR2 are SEHNR and FQNEAQ (reference sequence). Trimming cost V 5 bases and J 3 bases, with 11 bases left between them. The CDR3 extends over 13 amino acids. Regions amplified from RNA transcripts were the TCR beta CDR3 regions. The TCR CDR3 was amplified in a first-round RT-PCR using the HTBI primer set. In TCRdb, the multiplex PCR reads were re-called with MiXCR into one record per CDR3 protein. The sample holds a few hundred thousand distinct CDR3 sequences, over 45% seen once. The chain uses TRBV7-9 and TRBJ2-7, with no clear D. Sequencing was performed on peripheral blood or thyroid tissue (not recorded which). This sequence originates from an adult woman with Graves' disease, either hyperthyroidism or ophthalmopathy (not recorded which). The CDR3 DNA sequence: TGTGCCAGCAGCCGACTGGAGAACTACGAGCAGTACTTC. Encoded protein: CASSRLENYEQYF.